These T cell receptor beta chains were read from a single sample in a study of cytomegalovirus exposure and HLA in healthy donors. Repertoires were generated with immunoSEQ multiplex PCR, while TCRdb's copy carries only in-frame clones and drops some. The sample yields roughly 180,000 clones, around 77% seen once. Specimen: PBMCs. These receptors were obtained from a woman aged 30 to 39 in good health and CMV-seronegative. Each CDR3 is given with its conserved first and last residue. The D gene is left open where the match is weak. Expanded clones get a size class; other rows say once, few or many, or leave the size out.

TRBD2	TRBV4-1	-	TRBJ2-3	TGCGCCAGCAGCCGTCCGGGACTAGCGGGGGGCAGCACAGATACGCAGTATTTT	CASSRPGLAGGSTDTQYF
TRBD1	TRBV5-1	-	TRBJ2-3	TGCGCCAGCAGCTTGGTTCAGGGGGCGTCAGATACGCAGTATTTT	CASSLVQGASDTQYF
TRBD1	TRBV7-8	-	TRBJ1-5	TGTGCCAGCACCCGAGCGGGGACAGGGGGCTACAATCAGCCCCAGCATTTT	CASTRAGTGGYNQPQHF
TRBD2	TRBV5-1	many	TRBJ2-7	TGCGCCAGCAGCTTGGAGGGAGGGGCGAGCTCCTACGAGCAGTACTTC	CASSLEGGASSYEQYF
TRBD1	TRBV6-4	few	TRBJ1-1	TGTGCCAGCAGCCCCATCCCAGGGGGCGGGCCAGCTTTCTTT	CASSPIPGGGPAFF
-	TRBV19	few	TRBJ1-4	TGTGCCAGTAGCTTAACATGGGGGGGCACGACTAATGAAAAACTGTTTTTT	CASSLTWGGTTNEKLFF
TRBD1	TRBV2	few	TRBJ2-1	TGTGCCAGCAACCCAGGGGGCATCAGTAATGAGCAGTTCTTC	CASNPGGISNEQFF
-	TRBV6-5	few	TRBJ1-6	TGTGCCAGCAGTTACTCGCTCGCGAATTCACCCCTCCACTTT	CASSYSLANSPLHF
-	TRBV18	-	TRBJ1-2	TGTGCCAGCTCACGCCGGGACTGGATGGTTTTTAACTATGGCTACACCTTC	CASSRRDWMVFNYGYTF
TRBD1	TRBV5-1	-	TRBJ1-1	TGCGCCAGCAGCCAGACAGGGCCCCCCATTGAAGCTTTCTTT	CASSQTGPPIEAFF
TRBD2	TRBV4-1	-	TRBJ2-1	TGCGCCAGCAGCCAAAGCGGGGGGGCTAATGAGCAGTTCTTC	CASSQSGGANEQFF
-	TRBV10-2	-	TRBJ1-5	TGCGCCAGCAGTGAGTCGGGCGGACTATATCAGCCCCAGCATTTT	CASSESGGLYQPQHF
-	TRBV7-9	-	TRBJ1-3	TGTGCCAGCAGCCTTTTACGCGGGCTAAGCTCTGGAAACACCATATATTTT	CASSLLRGLSSGNTIYF
-	TRBV29-1	-	TRBJ2-3	TGCAGCGTTGGGACTAGCACAGATACGCAGTATTTT	CSVGTSTDTQYF
TRBD2	TRBV29-1	-	TRBJ2-5	TGCAGCGGCACCCGGGCGGGGCCGGGGGGCCAGTACTTC	CSGTRAGPGGQYF
-	TRBV14	-	TRBJ2-7	TGTGCCAGCAGCCAATACGGGAGCTCCTACGAGCAGTACTTC	CASSQYGSSYEQYF
TRBD1	TRBV27	-	TRBJ1-5	TGTGCCAGCAGTTTAGGACAGGGTAGTCAGCCCCAGCATTTT	CASSLGQGSQPQHF
-	TRBV13	-	TRBJ2-5	TGTGCCAGCAGCCCACCCCGGGAGACCCAGTACTTC	CASSPPRETQYF
-	TRBV28	-	TRBJ1-4	TGTGCCAGCAGTTACGCGGGACCGGAGGGGAAACTGTTTTTT	CASSYAGPEGKLFF
TRBD1	TRBV2	-	TRBJ1-2	TGTGCCAGCAGACTGACAGGGGCACAAAGTCGCTACACCTTC	CASRLTGAQSRYTF
TRBD1	TRBV4-1	-	TRBJ1-6	TGCGCCAGCAGCCATCCTTCTCAGGGGGCTCCGAATAATTCACCCCTCCACTTT	CASSHPSQGAPNNSPLHF
-	TRBV11-2	-	TRBJ1-1	TGTGCCAGCAGCTTTTCCGGGGGGGCCACTGAAGCTTTCTTT	CASSFSGGATEAFF
TRBD2	TRBV7-6	-	TRBJ2-2	TGTGCCAGCAGCTACCCCTTGGCTAGCGGAAACACCGGGGAGCTGTTTTTT	CASSYPLASGNTGELFF
-	TRBV6-5	-	TRBJ1-1	TGTGCCAGCGCTGCGGGGGTAGGAACTGAAGCTTTCTTT	CASAAGVGTEAFF
TRBD1	TRBV4-1	-	TRBJ2-3	TGCGCCAGCAGCCAACCAAGACAGGGTAAAAGCACAGATACGCAGTATTTT	CASSQPRQGKSTDTQYF
-	TRBV7-9	-	TRBJ1-2	TGTGCCAGCAGCCCTGGTCTTTGGGCAGGCCCCAACTATGGCTACACCTTC	CASSPGLWAGPNYGYTF
TRBD2	TRBV5-4	-	TRBJ2-3	TGTGCCAGCAGCTCCCCCGGGCGGAGCGGGGGGGCAGGTACGCAGTATTTT	CASSSPGRSGGAGTQYF
-	TRBV5-1	-	TRBJ2-5	TGCGCCAGCAGCTTGGGTGGGACATCACAAGAGACCCAGTACTTC	CASSLGGTSQETQYF
-	TRBV7-8	-	TRBJ1-5	TGTGCCAGCAGCTTAGGTATGGCAGGGGGCAATCAGCCCCAGCATTTT	CASSLGMAGGNQPQHF
-	TRBV7-2	-	TRBJ1-1	TGTGCCAGCAGGCCAAAAGGGGACTGGAACACTGAAGCTTTCTTT	CASRPKGDWNTEAFF
TRBD1	TRBV5-4	-	TRBJ1-2	TGTGCCAGCAGCTCTGCGGGACAGGGCTATGGCTACACCTTC	CASSSAGQGYGYTF
TRBD2	TRBV7-2	-	TRBJ2-3	TGTGCCAGCTGTAGCCGGGGGGGCCTTAAAGTCACAGATACGCAGTATTTT	CASCSRGGLKVTDTQYF
TRBD1	TRBV29-1	-	TRBJ2-7	TGCAGCGTCATCGGACAGGGGACCTCCTACGAGCAGTACTTC	CSVIGQGTSYEQYF
TRBD1	TRBV29-1	-	TRBJ1-1	TGCAGCGTTGAAGAGGGACAGGCTGAAGCTTTCTTT	CSVEEGQAEAFF
-	TRBV25-1	-	TRBJ2-3	TGTGCCAGCAGTGGGGGGTCACAGGGTTGGAGCACAGATACGCAGTATTTT	CASSGGSQGWSTDTQYF
-	TRBV10-2	-	TRBJ2-1	TGCGCCAGCAGAGGGGACTCCTGGGACTCTTACAATGAGCAGTTCTTC	CASRGDSWDSYNEQFF
-	TRBV10-2	-	TRBJ2-3	TGCGCCAGCAGTGAGTCTCCGCTCTCTAGAGACACAGATACGCAGTATTTT	CASSESPLSRDTDTQYF
-	TRBV19	-	TRBJ1-1	TGTGCCAGTAGTTACCGGGAAACTGAAGCTTTCTTT	CASSYRETEAFF
TRBD1	TRBV5-1	-	TRBJ2-2	TGCGCCAGCAGCTCCGGACAGGGGGGCACCGGGGAGCTGTTTTTT	CASSSGQGGTGELFF
TRBD2	TRBV30	-	TRBJ2-5	TGTGCCTGGAGTGTCGATAGCGGGGGTTTTGGAGAGACCCAGTACTTC	CAWSVDSGGFGETQYF
-	TRBV27	once	TRBJ1-2	TGTGCCAGCTCGCGGGGGGAGGGAGTTGGTGGCTACACCTTC	CASSRGEGVGGYTF
-	TRBV5-6	-	TRBJ1-4	TGTGCCAGCAGCCCAGGGGTCAGGGGTAATGAAAAACTGTTTTTT	CASSPGVRGNEKLFF
TRBD1	TRBV2	-	TRBJ2-2	TGTGCCCGCTCTCACGGGACAGGGAACCCCGGGGAGCTGTTTTTT	CARSHGTGNPGELFF
TRBD1	TRBV30	-	TRBJ1-6	TGTGCCTGGAGTGTGAAGACAGGGACACCCCTCCACTTT	CAWSVKTGTPLHF
-	TRBV9	-	TRBJ2-5	TGTGCCAGCAGCGGCGATAGCGGCGGGTTGGGGATGACCCAGTACTTC	CASSGDSGGLGMTQYF
-	TRBV6-5	few	TRBJ1-4	TGTGCCAGCAGACAGGGAGCAACTAATGAAAAACTGTTTTTT	CASRQGATNEKLFF
-	TRBV9	few	TRBJ2-5	TGTGCCAGCAGCGTATACGACAGCCAAGAGACCCAGTACTTC	CASSVYDSQETQYF
-	TRBV21-1	-	TRBJ2-7	TGTGCTAGCGACGGGGGGGCCTCCTTCTACGAGCAGTACTTC	CASDGGASFYEQYF
TRBD2	TRBV30	-	TRBJ2-5	TGTGCCAGGGGACTAGCGGGGGGGCCGGGAGAGACCCAGTACTTC	CARGLAGGPGETQYF
TRBD2	TRBV15	-	TRBJ2-3	TGTGCCACCAGCTTCCTAGCGGGGGGGCCATCAGATACGCAGTATTTT	CATSFLAGGPSDTQYF